What follows are 18 T cell receptor beta chains derived from one specimen sequenced in a study of early T cells in non-severe SARS-CoV-2 infection (dated by TCRdb to about 2021). Preparation of the library involved 5' RACE. Reads for this sample came from a NextSeq 500. The raw public data were reprocessed by TCRdb itself: fastp quality trimming at Q25, MiXCR clonotype calling, in-frame beta chains only. Under each unique CDR3 protein, matching rows form one entry showing the most common genes and DNA. This sample is represented by about 30,000 distinct CDR3 sequences; about 5% of them were singletons. 11% of the sample belongs to the ten largest clones. Sample: whole blood. The receptors stem from an adult who was a healthcare worker with PCR-confirmed SARS-CoV-2 infection or an uninfected control (not recorded which).

By sample fraction, this clonotype is medium-sized. The rearrangement joins TRBV28 to TRBJ1-6, with 9 bases fitting TRBD1. Germline CDR1 is MDHEN and CDR2 is SYDVKM. The CDR3 is 14 amino acids. With V trimmed by 3 bases and J by 11 bases, 5 bases remained unmatched. CDR3 nucleotide sequence: TGTGCCAGCAGTTTCACAGGGGGCGGTGCACCCCTCCACTTT. The encoded protein is CASSFTGGGAPLHF.

This clonotype showed up just a few times. The chain recombines TRBV15 with TRBJ1-5; a weak D match, TRBD1 (6 bases). V lost 0 bases to trimming and J lost 5 bases, with 11 bases between them. The CDR3 covers 15 residues. Germline V CDR1 and CDR2: LNHNV, YYDKDF (reference sequence). The DNA for the CDR3 is TGTGCCACCAGCAGAGATTACAGGGAGGATCAGCCCCAGCATTTT. Amino acids: CATSRDYREDQPQHF. The full variable domain, its missing parts supplied by reference TRBV15 and TRBJ1-5, is DAMVIQNPRYQVTQFGKPVTLSCSQTLNHNVMYWYQQKSSQAPKLLFHYYDKDFNNEADTPDNFQSRRPNTSFCFLDIRSPGLGDTAMYLCATSRDYREDQPQHFGDGTRLSIL.

The table lists this clonotype with many counts. This chain connects TRBV28 to TRBJ1-4; D is perhaps TRBD1 (6 bases). CDR1 is MDHEN, CDR2 SYDVKM, per germline. CDR3 length: 15 residues. The ends were cut back, 3 bases at V and 5 bases at J, with 13 bases in the middle. CDR3 nucleotides: TGTGCCAGCAGTTTTTACAGGGTGGGGAATGAAAAACTGTTTTTT. It encodes CASSFYRVGNEKLFF.

By frequency in the sample, this clonotype is medium-sized. The chain uses TRBV30 and TRBJ1-1; 7 nucleotides match TRBD1. This CDR3 has 13 amino acids. Per the germline V gene, CDR1 is GTSNPN and CDR2 is SVGIG (reference sequence). V was pared by 2 bases and J by 3 bases, with 3 bases of the junction left unmatched. DNA of the CDR3: TGTGCCTGGAGTTGGGACAGAGACACTGAAGCTTTCTTT. Its protein product is CAWSWDRDTEAFF.

This clonotype was seen ten or more times. This CDR3 reads CASSAVSGREDDTQYF. The CDR3 coding sequence is TGTGCCAGCAGCGCCGTTAGCGGGAGGGAGGATGATACGCAGTATTTT. This sequence joins TRBV9 and TRBJ2-3; TRBD2 matches at 11 bases. This CDR3 contains 16 residues. Germline lookup yields CDR1 SGDLS and CDR2 YYNGEE. The J segment lost 6 bases and the V segment lost 3 bases, leaving 9 bases of the junction unmatched.

This clonotype was counted ten times or more. One end of the junction does not line up with germline, which may come from a read error. The chain recombines TRBV10-1 with TRBJ2-5; D not resolved. The CDR3 is 15 residues long. CDR1 is WNHNN and CDR2 is SYGVQD in the germline V gene (reference sequence). The CDR3 DNA reads as TGCGCCAGCAGTGATAATCAACTCAGCGCCGAGAACCAGTACTTC. This translates into CASSDNQLSAENQYF.

Ten or more counts support this clonotype. The chain carries TRBV4-2 and TRBJ1-3; TRBD1 is a possible D gene (5 bases). Germline V lookup: CDR1 LGHNA, CDR2 YNFKEQ. The CDR3 is made up of 17 amino acids. V was pared by 0 bases and J by 0 bases, with 12 bases between. The CDR3 DNA follows: TGTGCCAGCAGCCAAGATCAGGGATCCCACTCTGGAAACACCATATATTTT. Amino acid sequence: CASSQDQGSHSGNTIYF.

This clonotype was seen at least ten times. This chain connects TRBV30 to TRBJ1-5; 9 bases are shared with TRBD1. V shed 1 base, J shed 2 bases, and the junction held 0 bases outside the gene matches. This CDR3 has 14 residues. Germline CDR1 GTSNPN, CDR2 SVGIG (reference sequence). In DNA, the CDR3 is TGTGCCTGGAGTGGGACAGGGGGCAATCAGCCCCAGCATTTT. It is translated as CAWSGTGGNQPQHF.

The chain carries TRBV29-1 and TRBJ2-2; 13 bases agree with TRBD2. The CDR3 covers 17 residues. The germline CDR1 and CDR2 sequences are SQVTM and ANQGSEA. The J segment lost 5 bases and the V segment lost 5 bases, leaving 11 bases of the junction unmatched. The CDR3 sequence is CSVREPTGLAGTGELFF. Written as DNA, the CDR3 is TGCAGCGTTAGAGAGCCGACGGGACTAGCGGGAACCGGGGAGCTGTTTTTT.

This chain connects TRBV6-1 to TRBJ2-7, with 9 bases fitting TRBD1. The germline CDR1 and CDR2 sequences are MNHNS and SASEGT. The V and J ends lost 7 bases and 7 bases, in that order; junction bases with no gene match: 14. This CDR3 spans 15 amino acids. The CDR3 here is CASTASGTGRWEQYF. The CDR3 DNA reads TGTGCCAGCACTGCAAGCGGGACAGGGCGTTGGGAGCAGTACTTC.

This clonotype came up many times. V and J are TRBV7-2 and TRBJ2-3; 8 bases line up with TRBD2. The germline CDR1 and CDR2 sequences are SGHTA and FQGNSA. J was trimmed by 4 bases and V by 1 base; bases with no gene match: 13. The CDR3 runs to 18 residues. CDR3 in DNA: TGTGCCAGCAGCTTAGGTTTTGGCGGGAGGCCCGGGGCAGATACGCAGTATTTT. This sequence encodes CASSLGFGGRPGADTQYF.

This clonotype was seen many times. This chain connects TRBV28 to TRBJ2-1, with TRBD2 matching 12 bases. The germline V gene encodes CDR1 MDHEN and CDR2 SYDVKM. V gave up 8 bases and J gave up 7 bases; unmatched junction bases: 9. The CDR3 loop spans 15 amino acids. The CDR3 loop is CASSPSGGEINEQFF. The DNA for the CDR3 is TGTGCCAGCTCCCCTAGCGGGGGGGAGATTAATGAGCAGTTCTTC. Supplemented by reference TRBV28 and TRBJ2-1, the full variable domain reads DVKVTQSSRYLVKRTGEKVFLECVQDMDHENMFWYRQDPGLGLRLIYFSYDVKMKEKGDIPEGYSVSREKKERFSLILESASTNQTSMYLCASSPSGGEINEQFFGPGTRLTVL.

This clonotype was detected ten times or more. This chain joins TRBV20-1 and TRBJ1-5; D is possibly TRBD1 (5 bases). The V end lost 0 bases, the J end lost 6 bases, and 12 bases lay between the germline ends. The CDR3 is 14 amino acids. Germline-derived CDR1 and CDR2 are DFQATT and SNEGSKA (reference sequence). CDR3: CSARDLGPGQPQHF. Written as DNA, the CDR3 is TGCAGTGCTAGAGATCTGGGGCCCGGTCAGCCCCAGCATTTT.

The sample holds many counts of this clonotype. V and J are TRBV28 and TRBJ1-4, with D perhaps TRBD1 (5 bases). There are 16 residues in the CDR3. Looked up from germline, CDR1 is MDHEN and CDR2 is SYDVKM. The V end lost 6 bases, the J end lost 5 bases, and 19 bases lay between the germline ends. In nucleotides, the CDR3 is TGTGCCAGCAGCCCCAGGTGGGGACCTGGGAATGAAAAACTGTTTTTT. It translates to CASSPRWGPGNEKLFF.

This clonotype was seen at least ten times. The rearrangement links TRBV7-2 to TRBJ1-2, with unresolved D. There are 11 residues in the CDR3. The germline gives CDR1 SGHTA, CDR2 FQGNSA. V dropped 0 bases and J dropped 6 bases, with 2 bases sitting between them. DNA for the CDR3: TGTGCCAGCAGCTTAGCGAATGGCTACACCTTC. Residues: CASSLANGYTF.

This clonotype has at least ten counts. The chain uses TRBV27 and TRBJ1-6; possible D gene TRBD1, 6 bases. With 4 bases removed from V and 0 bases from J, the gap between germline ends came to 10 bases. Looked up from germline, CDR1 is MNHEY and CDR2 is SMNVEV (reference sequence). This CDR3 has 16 residues. Written as DNA, the CDR3 is TGTGCCAGCAGTTCCAGGGGTACCTCCTATAATTCACCCCTCCACTTT. Its translation: CASSSRGTSYNSPLHF.

The sample holds a few counts of this clonotype. The gene calls are TRBV7-2 and TRBJ2-7, with D possibly being TRBD2 (6 bases). The CDR3 spans 14 residues. V dropped 2 bases and J dropped 5 bases, with 13 bases sitting between them. Germline CDR1 and CDR2: SGHTA and FQGNSA. The CDR3 DNA is TGTGCCAGCAGCTTACTAACTTGGGGGGACGAGCAGTACTTC. Its protein is CASSLLTWGDEQYF. The whole variable domain, remainder taken from reference TRBV7-2 and TRBJ2-7, is GAGVSQSPSNKVTEKGKDVELRCDPISGHTALYWYRQSLGQGLEFLIYFQGNSAPDKSGLPSDRFSAERTGGSVSTLTIQRTQQEDSAVYLCASSLLTWGDEQYFGPGTRLTVT.

This clonotype turned up a few times. An end of the junction differs from the germline gene, which may be a read error. The chain employs TRBV7-9 and TRBJ1-1; D unresolved. The CDR3 contains 14 residues. CDR1 and CDR2 (germline): SEHNR, FQNEAQ (reference sequence). CDR3 DNA: TGTGCCAGCACCTTAGACACGGTGAACACTGAAGCTTTCTTT. Residues: CASTLDTVNTEAFF. The full variable domain, rest sourced from reference TRBV7-9 and TRBJ1-1, is DTGVSQNPRHKITKRGQNVTFRCDPISEHNRLYWYRQTLGQGPEFLTYFQNEAQLEKSRLLSDRFSAERPKGSFSTLEIQRTEQGDSAMYLCASTLDTVNTEAFFGQGTRLTVV.